A single sample gave rise to the 2 T cell receptor beta chains below, sequenced in a study of T cell repertoires in cytomegalovirus infection. No antigen has been identified for these receptors. In TCRdb, the reads were re-called with MiXCR into one record per CDR3 protein. The sample lists hundreds of thousands of distinct CDR3 sequences; 31% were seen once. The material sequenced was cultured CD8+ T cells from PBMCs, taken from culture after CMV antigen stimulation. All receptors come from a human donor in good health (CMV status not recorded). Some clones in this sample may be carry-over from other donors' samples.

The chain uses TRBV6-1 and TRBJ2-5; D is ambiguous. Germline assignment: CDR1 MNHNS and CDR2 SASEGT. V was shortened by 8 bases and J by 5 bases, with 9 bases between the two germline ends. The CDR3 extends over 11 amino acids. CDR3 amino acids: CASVARETQYF. In DNA, the CDR3 is TGTGCCAGCGTCGCGAGGGAGACCCAGTACTTC.

This clonotype occurred many times. This sequence joins TRBV7-2 and TRBJ1-1; TRBD1 might be the D (5 bases). The CDR3 spans 14 residues. The V gene's germline CDR1 is SGHTA and CDR2 FQGNSA. V gave up 4 bases and J gave up 2 bases, with 11 bases separating them. As DNA, the CDR3 is TGTGCCAGCAGCTACAGGACGGCTAACACTGAAGCTTTCTTT. This encodes CASSYRTANTEAFF.